The clone carrying this T cell receptor (beta chain) has more than one count but fewer than ten. Its antigen is not known. CDR1 and CDR2 from the germline V gene are KGHDR and SFDVKD. CDR3 length: 16 residues. Trimming stripped 0 bases from V and 0 bases from J, with 8 bases between. This entry belongs to a study of T cell repertoires in cytomegalovirus infection. Study context: Through public TCR beta signatures, both CMV infection and matching HLA type were indicated.

A single record per CDR3 protein comes from TCRdb applying MiXCR to the reads. The sample consists of a few hundred thousand distinct CDR3 sequences, about 40% of them appearing once. Study outcomes and limitations: CMV-specific TCR beta clonotypes restricted by HLA-C dominated the ex vivo response.

Sequences were derived from cultured PBMCs, sampled from culture after CMV antigen stimulation. This sequence originates from a human donor in good health (CMV status not recorded). Some clones in this sample may be carry-over from other donors' samples. This chain uses TRBV24-1 with TRBJ2-1; D is unresolved. Here the CDR3 reads CATSDLQPDSYNEQFF. The DNA of the CDR3 is TGTGCCACCAGTGATTTGCAACCGGACTCCTACAATGAGCAGTTCTTC.